This T cell receptor beta chain emerged from a study of shared clonotypes between healthy human individuals. Sequencing was performed with immunoSEQ multiplex PCR; in TCRdb, only in-frame clones are kept and a portion is missing. This table has 850,000 to 1,100,000 clones, approximately 75% appearing once. CDR1 is SGHVS and CDR2 is FQNEAQ in the germline V gene. The V and J ends lost 5 bases and 0 bases respectively, with 12 bases between them. The CDR3 is 15 residues long. This clone is a singleton in its sample. The V gene is TRBV7-8, the J gene TRBJ2-3; D possibly corresponds to TRBD2 (5 bases). The specimen was memory CD4+ T cells from PBMCs. This sample's subset: CD45RA-negative fraction. This TCR came from a man between 18 and 29 years old in good health. Some clones in this sample may be carry-over from other donors' samples. This CDR3 is CASSPPQRSTDTQYF. CDR3 nucleotide sequence: TGTGCCAGCAGCCCCCCCCAGCGGAGCACAGATACGCAGTATTTT.